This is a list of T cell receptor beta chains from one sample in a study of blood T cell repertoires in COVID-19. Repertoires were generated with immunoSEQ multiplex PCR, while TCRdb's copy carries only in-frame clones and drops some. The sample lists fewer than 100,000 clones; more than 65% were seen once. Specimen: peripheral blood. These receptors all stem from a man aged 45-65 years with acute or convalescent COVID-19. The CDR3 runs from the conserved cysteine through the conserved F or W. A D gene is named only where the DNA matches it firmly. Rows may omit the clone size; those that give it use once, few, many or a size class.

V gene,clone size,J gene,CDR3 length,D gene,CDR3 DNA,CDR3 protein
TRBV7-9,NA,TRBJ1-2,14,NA,TGTGCCAGCAGCTTAGATGCTCCGGGTGATGGCTACACCTTC,CASSLDAPGDGYTF
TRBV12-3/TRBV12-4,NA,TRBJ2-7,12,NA,TGTGCCAGCAGTTTAGAGGGGCGGGAGCAGTACTTC,CASSLEGREQYF
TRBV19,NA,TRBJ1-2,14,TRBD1,TGTGCCAGTAGTATCCCTGACAGGGACCATGGCTACACCTTC,CASSIPDRDHGYTF
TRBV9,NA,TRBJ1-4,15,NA,TGTGCCAGCAGCGTAGGTGGCAGGGGCAGCGAAAAACTGTTTTTT,CASSVGGRGSEKLFF
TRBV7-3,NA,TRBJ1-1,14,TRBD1,TGTGCCAGCAGCACCAGGGGGCTGAGCACTGAAGCTTTCTTT,CASSTRGLSTEAFF
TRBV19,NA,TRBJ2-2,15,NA,TGTGCCAGTAGTCTCGGCTGGGGAGAGGTCGGGGAGCTGTTTTTT,CASSLGWGEVGELFF
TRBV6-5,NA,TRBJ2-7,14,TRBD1,TGTGCCAGCAGTTATCCCGGGACAGGGACGGAGCAGTACTTC,CASSYPGTGTEQYF
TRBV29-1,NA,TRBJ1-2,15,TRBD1,TGCAGCGTTGACTCTTTGGACAGGGAACATGTCGGCTACACCTTC,CSVDSLDREHVGYTF
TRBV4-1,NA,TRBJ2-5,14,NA,TGCGCCAGCAGCCAAGTCGTAGGAGTAGAGACCCAGTACTTC,CASSQVVGVETQYF
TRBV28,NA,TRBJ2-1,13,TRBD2,TGTGCCGTGCCACGGCGGGAGGGTGGTGAGCAGTTCTTC,CAVPRREGGEQFF
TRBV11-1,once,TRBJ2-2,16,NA,TGTGCCAGCAGCTTAGGGGCATACGCGAACACCGGGGAGCTGTTTTTT,CASSLGAYANTGELFF
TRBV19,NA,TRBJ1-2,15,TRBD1,TGTGCCAGTAGTCCGCGACAGGGCCCACACTATGGCTACACCTTC,CASSPRQGPHYGYTF
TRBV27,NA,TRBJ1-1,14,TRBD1,TGTGCCAGCGGCGAGGGGGCGCGGTTCACTGAAGCTTTCTTT,CASGEGARFTEAFF
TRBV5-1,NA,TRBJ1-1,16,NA,TGCGCCAGCAGCACGGACAGCTATCTAACGAACACTGAAGCTTTCTTT,CASSTDSYLTNTEAFF
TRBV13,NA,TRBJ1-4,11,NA,TGTGCCAGCAGCCTTAATGAAAAACTGTTTTTT,CASSLNEKLFF
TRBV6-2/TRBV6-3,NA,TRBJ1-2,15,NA,TGTGCCAGCAGTTACTCGAACAGGGAGGGCTATGGCTACACCTTC,CASSYSNREGYGYTF
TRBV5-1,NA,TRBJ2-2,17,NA,TGCGCCAGCAGCCCAACAGGATCGAACCTGAACACCGGGGAGCTGTTTTTT,CASSPTGSNLNTGELFF
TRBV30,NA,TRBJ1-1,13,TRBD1,TGTGCCCACAGGGGACAGGTGAACACTGAAGCTTTCTTT,CAHRGQVNTEAFF
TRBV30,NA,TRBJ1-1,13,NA,TGTGCCTGGATTCGGGGTATGAACACTGAAGCTTTCTTT,CAWIRGMNTEAFF
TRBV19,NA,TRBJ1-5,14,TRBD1,TGTGCCAGTAGTCAAGACAGGGGCAATCAGCCCCAGCATTTT,CASSQDRGNQPQHF
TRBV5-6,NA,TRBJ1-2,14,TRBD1,TGTGCCAGCAGCCCCCTGGGACAGGACTATGGCTACACCTTC,CASSPLGQDYGYTF
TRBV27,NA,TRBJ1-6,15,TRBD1,TGTGCCAGCAGTTTGGAGACAGGGGGTTACTCACCCCTCCACTTT,CASSLETGGYSPLHF
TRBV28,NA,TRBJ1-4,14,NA,TGTGCCAGCAGCTCTGGGCAGGCCGGTGAAAAACTGTTTTTT,CASSSGQAGEKLFF
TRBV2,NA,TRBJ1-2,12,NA,TGTGCCAGCAGGATGGGGGGTAGCGGCTACACCTTC,CASRMGGSGYTF
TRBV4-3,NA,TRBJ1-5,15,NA,TGCGCCAGCAGCCAAGATGTCGGGGGAAGGCAGCCCCAGCATTTT,CASSQDVGGRQPQHF
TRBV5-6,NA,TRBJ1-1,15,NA,TGTGCCAGCAGCTTGCTGGCAGTGATGAACACTGAAGCTTTCTTT,CASSLLAVMNTEAFF
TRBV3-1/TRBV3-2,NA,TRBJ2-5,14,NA,TGTGCCAGCACCCAAACAGGGTCCCAAGAGACCCAGTACTTC,CASTQTGSQETQYF
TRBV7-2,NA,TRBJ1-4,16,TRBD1,TGTGCCAGCAGCTTTATTGGACAGGCAACTAATGAAAAACTGTTTTTT,CASSFIGQATNEKLFF
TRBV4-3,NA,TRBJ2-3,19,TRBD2,TGCGCCAGCAGCCGCAACCTAGCGGGGGGGCAGTGGGACACAGATACGCAGTATTTT,CASSRNLAGGQWDTDTQYF
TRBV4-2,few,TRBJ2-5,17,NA,TGTGCCAGCAGCCCAAATGCGGGGCCAGGGAGGCAAGAGACCCAGTACTTC,CASSPNAGPGRQETQYF
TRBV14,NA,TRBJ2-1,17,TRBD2,TGTGCCAGCAGCCCAGTAGTCAGGCTAGCGGGAGGTAATGAGCAGTTCTTC,CASSPVVRLAGGNEQFF
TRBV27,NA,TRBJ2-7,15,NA,TGTGCCAGCTCACAACAGGGTGGTACCCACTACGAGCAGTACTTC,CASSQQGGTHYEQYF